This T cell receptor beta chain was found in a study of T cells in Graves' hyperthyroidism and ophthalmopathy. This clonotype turned up a few times. Amplification yielded TCR beta CDR3 regions, with RNA transcripts as the source. Primed by the HTBI set, a first-round RT-PCR was run on the TCR CDR3. TCRdb called the multiplex PCR reads again in MiXCR, with one record for every CDR3 protein. The profile covers a few hundred thousand distinct CDR3 sequences, with about 15% appearing a single time and roughly 33% taken by the ten largest. The receptor comes from a woman aged 25-40 years with Graves' hyperthyroidism. Sample: blood.

CDR3 coding DNA: TGCGCCAGCATCAGAAGCTCCTACGAGCAGTACTTC. Translation: CASIRSSYEQYF. The chain combines TRBV5-1 with TRBJ2-7; D gene unclear. Germline loops: CDR1 SGHRS, CDR2 YFSETQ. V was clipped by 6 bases and J by 0 bases, with 7 bases between them. CDR3 size: 12 residues.